A single sample is the source of the 21 T cell receptor beta chains below, sequenced in a study of PD-L1 blockade in urothelial cancer. Here immunoSEQ multiplex PCR was the method, and the copy in TCRdb shows in-frame clones only, minus some. The sample consists of more than 60,000 clones, 88% of them appearing once. Time point indicated: peripheral blood 6 weeks after treatment start. The sample here was PBMCs, taken around atezolizumab (anti-PD-L1) treatment. The source of these receptors is a man aged 60 to 69 with urothelial cancer.

This clone was seen once. CDR3 in DNA: TGCAGCGTTGAGGTGACAGGCCAAGAGACCCAGTACTTC. This encodes CSVEVTGQETQYF. This chain uses TRBV29-1 with TRBJ2-5; a weak D match, TRBD1 (6 bases). The germline V gene encodes CDR1 SQVTM and CDR2 ANQGSEA. Trimming took off 3 bases at V and 1 base at J, with 9 bases between the two ends. This CDR3 has 13 residues.

The rearrangement uses TRBV6-5 and TRBJ2-1; 9 bases fit TRBD1. Germline V CDR1 and CDR2: MNHEY, SVGAGI. Trimming at V came to 6 bases and at J to 3 bases, leaving 6 bases not matched to a gene. There are 15 residues in the CDR3. CDR3 in amino acids: CASRPWDRVYNEQFF. CDR3 coding DNA: TGTGCCAGCAGGCCCTGGGACAGGGTCTACAATGAGCAGTTCTTC.

The chain employs TRBV30 and TRBJ2-1; 10 nucleotides align to TRBD2. The V and J ends lost 0 bases and 6 bases, in that order; junction bases with no gene match: 5. The CDR3 has 15 amino acids. CDR1 is GTSNPN and CDR2 is SVGIG in the germline V gene (reference sequence). CDR3 amino acids: CAWSVTSGARNEQFF. In DNA form, the CDR3 reads TGTGCCTGGAGTGTAACTAGCGGGGCCCGCAATGAGCAGTTCTTC.

The rearrangement links TRBV6-1 to TRBJ2-5, with 8 bases that match TRBD1. CDR1 and CDR2 (germline): MNHNS, SASEGT. This CDR3 is 16 amino acids long. V was pared by 4 bases and J by 2 bases, with 9 bases of the junction left unmatched. In DNA, the CDR3 is TGTGCCAGCAGTGTGCGGCAGGGGGCCGCTCAAGAGACCCAGTACTTC. As protein: CASSVRQGAAQETQYF.

The CDR3 DNA reads TGTGCCAGCTCACCCTACGGGACTAGCGGGAGGGATGAGCAGTTCTTC. It yields the protein CASSPYGTSGRDEQFF. The chain recombines TRBV18 with TRBJ2-1; 16 bases fit TRBD2. Germline lookup yields CDR1 KGHSH and CDR2 LQKENI. The CDR3 is 16 residues long. V lost 3 bases to trimming and J lost 8 bases; unmatched junction nucleotides: 4.

The chain joins TRBV19 to TRBJ1-4, with 10 positions matching TRBD1. Germline V gene sequence: CDR1 LNHDA, CDR2 SQIVND (reference sequence). CDR3 length equals 16 residues. V lost 5 bases, J lost 8 bases, and 11 bases stayed unmatched. The CDR3 loop is CASSAQTPGQGEKLFF. The CDR3 DNA follows: TGTGCCAGTAGTGCCCAAACACCGGGACAGGGGGAAAAACTGTTTTTT.

The DNA of the CDR3 is TGTGCCATCAGGCGGACAGGGGATAATTCACCCCTCCACTTT. Translating gives CAIRRTGDNSPLHF. This chain uses TRBV10-3 with TRBJ1-6, with 9 bases aligning to TRBD1. Germline trimming cut 6 bases from V and 5 bases from J; bases unmatched to any gene: 2. Germline V gene lookup returns CDR1 ENHRY and CDR2 SYGVKD. The CDR3 loop spans 14 amino acids.

The chain carries TRBV5-6 and TRBJ2-6; weak D call: TRBD1 (5 bases). This CDR3 contains 17 residues. Germline lookup yields CDR1 SGHDT and CDR2 YYEEEE. Deletions cut 1 base from V and 11 bases from J, with 22 bases between. CDR3 coding DNA: TGTGCCAGCAGCTTGCTAACAGACAGTCCTTTTTTCCACGTCCTGACTTTC. Translating gives CASSLLTDSPFFHVLTF.

The rearrangement uses TRBV29-1 and TRBJ1-2, with TRBD1 identical over 7 bases. CDR1 SQVTM and CDR2 ANQGSEA come from the germline V gene. The CDR3 loop spans 11 amino acids. J was trimmed by 6 bases and V by 6 bases; bases with no gene match: 4. The CDR3 protein is CSVGTVHGYTF. The CDR3 bases are TGCAGCGTAGGGACAGTCCATGGCTACACCTTC.

The chain combines TRBV29-1 with TRBJ2-7, with a possible D match to TRBD2 (6 bases). The germline V gene has CDR1 SQVTM and CDR2 ANQGSEA. The CDR3 consists of 12 residues. With 7 bases removed from V and 3 bases from J, the gap between germline ends came to 13 bases. The CDR3 reads CSARTGVYEQYF. CDR3 coding DNA: TGCAGCGCCCGGACGGGAGTCTACGAGCAGTACTTC.

V is TRBV5-4 and J is TRBJ2-7, with 8 bases matching TRBD2. Germline-derived CDR1 and CDR2 are SGHNT and YYREEE (reference sequence). Trimming took 3 bases from V and 7 from J; bases not matched to a gene: 15. There are 16 residues in the CDR3. The CDR3 DNA sequence: TGTGCCAGCAGCTCCGTTAGAGTGGAGCGGGAGAGGGAGCAGTACTTC. Protein sequence: CASSSVRVEREREQYF.

This clone was observed a single time. V usage is TRBV19 and J usage is TRBJ1-5; D not resolved. With 5 bases removed from V and 7 bases from J, the gap between germline ends came to 9 bases. The germline gives CDR1 LNHDA, CDR2 SQIVND (reference sequence). There are 12 residues in the CDR3. The CDR3 loop reads CASSWPGQPQHF. Here the CDR3 DNA reads TGTGCCAGTAGTTGGCCGGGACAGCCCCAGCATTTT.

The chain employs TRBV30 and TRBJ2-6, with D uncertain. The CDR3 has 14 residues. Trimming cost V 2 bases and J 0 bases, with 5 bases left between them. Germline loops: CDR1 GTSNPN, CDR2 SVGIG (reference sequence). CDR3 residues: CAWSRDSGANVLTF. The CDR3 DNA is TGTGCCTGGAGTAGAGACTCTGGGGCCAACGTCCTGACTTTC.

The genes are TRBV6-5 and TRBJ2-7; tentatively, D is TRBD2 (5 bases). The V gene lost 5 bases and the J gene lost 4 bases, with 9 bases spanning the gap. Looked up from germline, CDR1 is MNHEY and CDR2 is SVGAGI. This CDR3 is 12 amino acids long. The chain's CDR3 is CASSLDWYEQYF. Written as DNA, the CDR3 is TGTGCCAGCAGTCTGGACTGGTACGAGCAGTACTTC.

The genes are TRBV5-5 and TRBJ2-7; TRBD1 matches 9 bases. The CDR3 runs 15 residues. Germline-derived CDR1 and CDR2 are SGHKS and YYEKEE (reference sequence). V lost 4 bases, J lost 1 base, and 6 bases stayed unmatched. This CDR3 is CASSPGGTGSYEQYF. The DNA of the CDR3 is TGTGCCAGCAGCCCGGGTGGGACAGGGTCCTACGAGCAGTACTTC.

For the CDR3, the DNA is TGCGCCAGCACCCCCCCGGGACAGGGGTTGGCCACCGGGGAGCTGTTTTTT. Amino acid sequence: CASTPPGQGLATGELFF. The gene calls are TRBV5-1 and TRBJ2-2; TRBD1 agrees at 10 bases. Unmatched junction bases numbered 12, after V lost 6 bases and J lost 4 bases. The CDR3 consists of 17 residues. Germline CDR1 SGHRS, CDR2 YFSETQ. The full variable domain, its missing parts supplied by reference TRBV5-1 and TRBJ2-2, is KAGVTQTPRYLIKTRGQQVTLSCSPISGHRSVSWYQQTPGQGLQFLFEYFSETQRNKGNFPGRFSGRQFSNSRSEMNVSTLELGDSALYLCASTPPGQGLATGELFFGEGSRLTVL.

The J gene is TRBJ2-2, the V gene TRBV7-3; TRBD2 is a possible D gene (5 bases). This CDR3 is 15 amino acids long. Trimming removed 1 base at V and 0 bases at J, with 6 bases between. The germline CDR1 and CDR2 sequences are SGHTA and FQGTGA. CDR3 region: CASSLIATNTGELFF. The DNA for the CDR3 is TGTGCCAGCAGCTTAATAGCGACGAACACCGGGGAGCTGTTTTTT.

The J gene is TRBJ2-2, the V gene TRBV6-6, with TRBD2 identical over 9 bases. This CDR3 has 14 residues. V dropped 5 bases and J dropped 5; count of bases not matched to a gene: 3. Per the germline V gene, CDR1 is MNHNY and CDR2 is SVGAGI (reference sequence). The CDR3 protein is CASSSGRLTGELFF. CDR3 DNA sequence: TGTGCCAGCAGTAGCGGGAGGTTAACCGGGGAGCTGTTTTTT.

The chain combines TRBV7-3 with TRBJ2-2; D is unresolved. The ends were cut back, 5 bases at V and 2 bases at J, with 6 bases in the middle. The CDR3 runs 13 residues. CDR1 and CDR2 from the germline V gene are SGHTA and FQGTGA. Written as DNA, the CDR3 is TGTGCCAGCAGCCCACAAAACACCGGGGAGCTGTTTTTT. Its protein product is CASSPQNTGELFF.

J is TRBJ2-7 and V is TRBV9; D gene ambiguous. Per the germline V gene, CDR1 is SGDLS and CDR2 is YYNGEE. This CDR3 has 16 amino acids. V was cut by 0 bases and J by 0 bases, with 13 bases left in between. CDR3 nucleotide sequence: TGTGCCAGCAGCGTAGCCCCCTACCCAAGCTCCTACGAGCAGTACTTC. Translated, it gives CASSVAPYPSSYEQYF. The full variable domain, its missing parts supplied by reference TRBV9 and TRBJ2-7, is DSGVTQTPKHLITATGQRVTLRCSPRSGDLSVYWYQQSLDQGLQFLIQYYNGEERAKGNILERFSAQQFPDLHSELNLSSLELGDSALYFCASSVAPYPSSYEQYFGPGTRLTVT.

The V and J genes are TRBV5-1 and TRBJ1-4; no reliable D call. Germline V gene data show CDR1 as SGHRS and CDR2 as YFSETQ. Trimming shortened V by 5 bases and J by 0 bases, and 8 bases separated the two germline ends. The CDR3 loop spans 14 amino acids. Written as DNA, the CDR3 is TGCGCCAGCAGTTACGGGGCAACTAATGAAAAACTGTTTTTT. Amino acid sequence: CASSYGATNEKLFF.